This is a list of T cell receptor beta chains from one sample in a study of vaccination and CD4 T cells after COVID-19. The antigens for these receptors are not known. Using its own MiXCR run on the PCR reads, TCRdb lists one record per CDR3 protein. The sample yields roughly 2,000 distinct CDR3 sequences, more than 30% seen once. Input material: CD4+ T cells from blood, cultured in vitro. These receptors all come from a human donor in good health. Each CDR3 is given with its conserved first and last residue. The order of the fields is V gene, J gene, D gene, clone size, CDR3 DNA, CDR3 protein. The D gene is left open where the match is weak. Rows give clone size only sometimes, using once, few, many, or a class for an expanded clone.

>TRBV20-1|TRBJ1-5|-|-
TGCAGTGCTATCACCCAAGGAGGACATCAGCCCCAGCATTTT
CSAITQGGHQPQHF
>TRBV6-1|TRBJ1-1|-|few
TGTGCCAGCAATTGGAGGGGTTATCTTTCCCTGAACACTGAAGCTTTCTTT
CASNWRGYLSLNTEAFF
>TRBV21-1|TRBJ1-5|-|-
TGTGCCAGCAGCAAAGTGAGGGGGACAGGAGGCAATCAGCCCCAGCATTTT
CASSKVRGTGGNQPQHF
>TRBV18|TRBJ1-5|-|-
TGTGCCAGCTCACCCCGGGCAGGCTATAGCAATCAGCCCCAGCATTTT
CASSPRAGYSNQPQHF
>TRBV2|TRBJ1-1|TRBD1|-
TGTGCCAGCAGACCGACAGGGGAATACACTGAAGCTTTCTTT
CASRPTGEYTEAFF
>TRBV19|TRBJ1-5|-|-
TGTGCCAGTAGGGGGGAGAGCGGAGATCAGCCCCAGCATTTT
CASRGESGDQPQHF
>TRBV12-3/TRBV12-4|TRBJ2-7|-|-
TGTGCCAGCAGTCCCGGACAGTACGAGCAGTACTTC
CASSPGQYEQYF
>TRBV15|TRBJ1-1|-|few
TGTGCCACCAGCAGGGTCTTTGGCAGGTCCATGAACACTGAAGCTTTCTTT
CATSRVFGRSMNTEAFF
>TRBV6-2/TRBV6-3|TRBJ1-2|TRBD1|-
TGTGCCAGCAGCGAGATCGACAGGGTGGGCGGCTACACCTTC
CASSEIDRVGGYTF
>TRBV20-1|TRBJ2-7|-|-
TGCAGTGCTAGTCAGCGAGGGACCAGTTACTACGAGCAGTACTTC
CSASQRGTSYYEQYF
>TRBV20-1|TRBJ1-4|-|-
TGCAGTGCTAGAGCCGGTTCTAATGAAAAACTGTTTTTT
CSARAGSNEKLFF
>TRBV29-1|TRBJ1-2|-|once
TGCAGCGTCGAGGGGGGGAATGGCTACACCTTC
CSVEGGNGYTF
>TRBV30|TRBJ1-6|-|-
TGTGCCTGGAGTCCGGGGGGAAATAATTCACCCCTCCACTTT
CAWSPGGNNSPLHF
>TRBV7-3|TRBJ2-2|TRBD2|-
TGTGCCAGCAGCTCAAGTGGTCTAGCGGGGACCGGGGAGCTGTTTTTT
CASSSSGLAGTGELFF
>TRBV7-6|TRBJ1-2|-|few
TGTGCCAGCAGCCGTTCACGGGGGGGTGGCTATGGCTACACCTTC
CASSRSRGGGYGYTF
>TRBV21-1|TRBJ2-5|-|-
TGTGCCAGCAGCAAACCGGCCAGTCAAGAGATTGCGACCCAGTACTTC
CASSKPASQEIATQYF
>TRBV27|TRBJ2-5|-|few
TGTGCCAGCAGTCTACAGACAGCGAGAGAGACCCAGTACTTC
CASSLQTARETQYF
>TRBV20-1|TRBJ1-2|-|-
TGCAGCAGGACAGATAACTATGGCTACACCTTC
CSRTDNYGYTF
>TRBV27|TRBJ2-2|TRBD2|-
TGTGCCAGCAGTTATACTAGCGGGAGTTTCGCCGGGGAGCTGTTTTTT
CASSYTSGSFAGELFF
>TRBV4-3|TRBJ1-2|TRBD1|few
TGCGCCAGCAGCCAAGACCGACAGGGAACTAACTATGGCTACACCTTC
CASSQDRQGTNYGYTF
>TRBV28|TRBJ1-5|TRBD1|-
TGTGCCAGCCCGCCGACAGGGGCCAGCAATCAGCCCCAGCATTTT
CASPPTGASNQPQHF
>TRBV27|TRBJ1-4|-|-
TGTGCCAGCAGTCGACAGAGGGCACCAACTAATGAAAAACTGTTTTTT
CASSRQRAPTNEKLFF
>TRBV7-9|TRBJ1-1|-|-
TGTGCCAGCAGCTTTACGGGGCGTACTGAAGCTTTCTTT
CASSFTGRTEAFF
>TRBV6-2/TRBV6-3|TRBJ1-5|TRBD1|few
TGTGCCAGCCGACAGGGGGCGAGCCGGGCCCAGCATTTT
CASRQGASRAQHF
>TRBV7-3|TRBJ2-2|-|few
TGTGCCAGCAGCAGCGGACTGCGCACCGGGGAGCTGTTTTTT
CASSSGLRTGELFF
>TRBV2|TRBJ1-3|TRBD1|few
TGTGCCAGCAGGACCGACAGGGGGTCTGGAAACACCATATATTTT
CASRTDRGSGNTIYF
>TRBV7-9|TRBJ1-2|-|-
TGTGCCAGCAGCTTAATTACCAATGGCTACACCTTC
CASSLITNGYTF
>TRBV2|TRBJ2-2|-|once
TGTGCCAGCACAGGGGCCAGTCGAACCGGGGAGCTGTTTTTT
CASTGASRTGELFF
>TRBV6-5|TRBJ2-3|TRBD2|-
TGTGCCAGCAGTTATTCCCCTCCAGCGGGGGGCACAGATACGCAGTATTTT
CASSYSPPAGGTDTQYF
>TRBV20-1|TRBJ2-7|TRBD2|few
TGCAGTGCTGTGGGACTAGCGGGAGTAGTCTACGAGCAGTACTTC
CSAVGLAGVVYEQYF
>TRBV7-2|TRBJ1-6|-|few
TGTGCCAGCAGCTCGCCTTTTAGGGGGAGATCACCCCTCCACTTT
CASSSPFRGRSPLHF
>TRBV7-2|TRBJ1-6|-|-
TGTGCCAGCAGCTCCAGACGAGGGACCCTCCACTTT
CASSSRRGTLHF
>TRBV7-8|TRBJ1-2|-|few
TGTGCCAGCAGCCCCCCGGGCAGGGGCTACTATGGCTACACCTTC
CASSPPGRGYYGYTF
>TRBV6-1|TRBJ2-1|-|-
TGTGCCAGCAGTGAATTGGTCTACAATGAGCAGTTCTTC
CASSELVYNEQFF
>TRBV6-1|TRBJ1-5|TRBD1|-
TGTGCCAGCAGTCTTGGACAGGGGATCGGTCAGCCCCAGCATTTT
CASSLGQGIGQPQHF
>TRBV2|TRBJ1-2|-|once
TGTGCCAGCAGTCGAATACCGAAGGACAGCTCTGGCTACACCTTC
CASSRIPKDSSGYTF
>TRBV18|TRBJ1-1|-|-
TGTGCCAGCTCAACCTCTCGGGCGGGGGGAGTCGCGAACACTGAAGCTTTCTTT
CASSTSRAGGVANTEAFF
>TRBV12-3/TRBV12-4|TRBJ1-2|TRBD1|few
TGTGCCAGCAGTGTGACAGGGTCCTATGGCTACACCTTC
CASSVTGSYGYTF
>TRBV7-3|TRBJ2-3|-|few
TGTGCCAGCAGCCCCTCCGGCCCAGATACGCAGTATTTT
CASSPSGPDTQYF
>TRBV15|TRBJ1-1|-|-
TGTGCCACCAGCTCTCGGACAGAACTGAACACTGAAGCTTTCTTT
CATSSRTELNTEAFF